Listed here are 16 T cell receptor beta chains from one sample, sequenced in a study of graft-versus-host responses after intestinal transplantation (dated by TCRdb to about 2021). These receptors have no identified antigens. The label giving this sample's time point can be read as: cells obtained before transplantation from donor or recipient. Library prep was done by the immunoSEQ multiplex PCR assay. The immuneACCESS repertoire file appears here via TCRdb, limited to in-frame rearrangements. These files lack a portion of the clones; in checked studies, under half of the deficit traces to unresolved V genes, and the cause of the others is not known. The sample data list some 80,000 clones, and around 90% of these were observed just once. The ten biggest clones cover 7% to 9.5% of the sample. The source was unstimulated CD8+ T cells sorted from spleen or lymph node cells, collected before transplant. The receptors originated from a human donor who was the organ donor for an intestinal transplant.

On this clone itself: The sample contains more than one DNA sequence encoding this CDR3. The rearrangement joins TRBV10-3 to TRBJ1-2, with a weak D call TRBD1 (6 bases). Germline CDR1 ENHRY, CDR2 SYGVKD. This CDR3 has 11 amino acids. Trimming shortened V by 8 bases and J by 8 bases, and 12 bases separated the two germline ends. The CDR3 nucleotides read TGTGCCATCGGGACGGGGGGCGGCTACACCTTC. Translation gives CAIGTGGGYTF.

The V gene is TRBV9, the J gene TRBJ2-5; D is possibly TRBD1 (6 bases). This CDR3 comprises 14 residues. V shed 0 bases and J shed 2 bases, with 8 bases lying between them. Germline values: CDR1 SGDLS, CDR2 YYNGEE. CDR3 nucleotides: TGTGCCAGCAGCGTAGGGACAGCTCAAGAGACCCAGTACTTC. Protein product: CASSVGTAQETQYF.

The chain couples TRBV6-5 to TRBJ1-1, with 8 bases aligning to TRBD1. CDR3 length: 13 amino acids. With V trimmed by 6 bases and J by 5 bases, 5 bases remained unmatched. Germline CDR1 MNHEY, CDR2 SVGAGI. In DNA form, the CDR3 reads TGTGCCAGCAGCTCCGACAGGGGAACTGAAGCTTTCTTT. It encodes CASSSDRGTEAFF.

The V call is TRBV11-2, the J call TRBJ1-5; 8 bases agree with TRBD1. V gave up 1 base and J gave up 1 base; unmatched junction bases: 3. The germline CDR1 and CDR2 sequences are SGHAT and FQNNGV. The length of the CDR3 is 16 residues. CDR3 sequence reads: CASSLGTGSSNQPQHF. In DNA, the CDR3 is TGTGCCAGCAGCTTAGGGACAGGGAGCAGCAATCAGCCCCAGCATTTT.

This chain joins TRBV6-1 and TRBJ2-7, with TRBD2 identical over 9 bases. The CDR3 is 15 residues long. Germline lookup yields CDR1 MNHNS and CDR2 SASEGT. Germline trimming cut 6 bases from V and 3 bases from J; bases unmatched to any gene: 9. DNA of the CDR3: TGTGCCAGCAGCCCGGGCGCGGGAGGGTACTACGAGCAGTACTTC. Translating gives CASSPGAGGYYEQYF.

The rearrangement links TRBV6-4 to TRBJ2-3; TRBD2 aligns across 10 bases. J gave up 6 bases and V 2 bases, and 5 bases lay outside the gene matches. This CDR3 comprises 15 residues. Germline V gene data show CDR1 as MRHNA and CDR2 as SNTAGT. Here the CDR3 reads CASSDQRGGQDTQYF. The CDR3 nucleotides are TGTGCCAGCAGTGACCAGCGGGGGGGCCAGGATACGCAGTATTTT.

The V call is TRBV2, the J call TRBJ1-6; D is perhaps TRBD1 (6 bases). This CDR3 has 14 residues. V was cut by 6 bases and J by 8 bases, with 14 bases left in between. Germline CDR1 is SNHLY and CDR2 is FYNNEI. Here the CDR3 reads CASRVPGVDSPLHF. The CDR3, as DNA: TGTGCCAGCAGGGTCCCAGGGGTCGATTCACCCCTCCACTTT.

The gene calls are TRBV6-5 and TRBJ2-5; D is unresolved. Judging by the DNA end, TRBJ2-7 fits better; the J call may be wrong. Germline-derived CDR1 and CDR2 are MNHEY and SVGAGI. This CDR3 region has 15 residues. The CDR3 bases are TGTGCCAGCAGTTACTCCTTCGACGACTCCTACGAGCAGTACTTC. Encoded protein: CASSYSFDDSYEQYF.

The CDR3 DNA follows: TGTGCCAGCAGCAGTAGCCCTATGTACCAAGAGACCCAGTACTTC. It is translated as CASSSSPMYQETQYF. The chain combines TRBV5-5 with TRBJ2-5; D unresolved. Germline CDR1 reads SGHKS; CDR2 reads YYEKEE (reference sequence). The germline V and J ends were trimmed by 4 bases and 0 bases, with 13 bases remaining between them. This CDR3 spans 15 amino acids. Together with reference TRBV5-5 and TRBJ2-5, the CDR3 gives the full variable domain: DAGVTQSPTHLIKTRGQQVTLRCSPISGHKSVSWYQQVLGQGPQFIFQYYEKEERGRGNFPDRFSARQFPNYSSELNVNALLLGDSALYLCASSSSPMYQETQYFGPGTRLLVL.

The chain employs TRBV6-1 and TRBJ2-5; D is perhaps TRBD2 (6 bases). The J call may be mistaken, given a closer DNA end match to TRBJ2-7. The CDR3 contains 14 residues. Germline V gives CDR1 MNHNS, CDR2 SASEGT. CDR3 DNA: TGTGCCAGCAGTGAAGGCAGGGCTAGCGACGAGCAGTACTTC. This codes for CASSEGRASDEQYF.

The genes are TRBV25-1 and TRBJ2-5, with 8 bases fitting TRBD2. The CDR3 totals 15 residues. V lost 9 bases to trimming and J lost 1 base; unmatched junction nucleotides: 10. The germline V gene encodes CDR1 MGHDK and CDR2 SYGVNS. The CDR3 bases are TGTGCCAGTCCAACGTTGACTAGCGCCCAAGAGACCCAGTACTTC. Translation gives CASPTLTSAQETQYF.

This clone was observed once. This sequence joins TRBV19 and TRBJ1-1, with D hard to call. V was shortened by 8 bases and J by 8 bases, with 15 bases between the two germline ends. This CDR3 has 12 residues. Germline V gives CDR1 LNHDA, CDR2 SQIVND (reference sequence). As DNA, the CDR3 is TGTGCCAGTTCCCCCCCTGGTGGAGAAGCTTTCTTT. As protein: CASSPPGGEAFF.

This sequence joins TRBV9 and TRBJ2-1; D is ambiguous. The V gene's germline CDR1 is SGDLS and CDR2 YYNGEE. The CDR3 totals 12 residues. V lost 0 bases to trimming and J lost 9 bases, with 7 bases between them. CDR3 bases: TGTGCCAGCAGCGTAGATTTCAGTGAGCAGTTCTTC. Translating gives CASSVDFSEQFF.

This sequence joins TRBV7-9 and TRBJ2-5, with a tentative D call TRBD1 (5 bases). The CDR3 has 15 amino acids. Trimming took off 5 bases at V and 2 bases at J, with 15 bases between the two ends. Germline V lookup: CDR1 SEHNR, CDR2 FQNEAQ (reference sequence). CDR3 coding DNA: TGTGCCAGCAGCCCTCCCGACAGTCAACAAGAGACCCAGTACTTC. Its protein is CASSPPDSQQETQYF.

The chain recombines TRBV4-1 with TRBJ1-1; D gene unclear. V gave up 1 base and J gave up 0 bases, with 6 bases separating them. The germline V gene encodes CDR1 MGHRA and CDR2 YSYEKL. The CDR3 length is 14 residues. CDR3 bases: TGCGCCAGCAGCCAAGGTTCGGTGAACACTGAAGCTTTCTTT. Its translation: CASSQGSVNTEAFF.

CDR3 nucleotides: TGTGCCAGCAGCCCCGGACTTGCCTACGAGCAGTACTTC. This translates into CASSPGLAYEQYF. The chain has TRBV11-1 and TRBJ2-7, with a weak D call TRBD2 (5 bases). V gave up 5 bases and J gave up 2 bases, with 10 bases separating them. In germline, CDR1 is SGHAT, CDR2 FQDESV (reference sequence). This CDR3 contains 13 residues. The full variable domain, in which reference TRBV11-1 and TRBJ2-7 provide the parts outside the CDR3, is EAEVAQSPRYKITEKSQAVAFWCDPISGHATLYWYRQILGQGPELLVQFQDESVVDDSQLPKDRFSAERLKGVDSTLKIQPAELGDSAMYLCASSPGLAYEQYFGPGTRLTVT.